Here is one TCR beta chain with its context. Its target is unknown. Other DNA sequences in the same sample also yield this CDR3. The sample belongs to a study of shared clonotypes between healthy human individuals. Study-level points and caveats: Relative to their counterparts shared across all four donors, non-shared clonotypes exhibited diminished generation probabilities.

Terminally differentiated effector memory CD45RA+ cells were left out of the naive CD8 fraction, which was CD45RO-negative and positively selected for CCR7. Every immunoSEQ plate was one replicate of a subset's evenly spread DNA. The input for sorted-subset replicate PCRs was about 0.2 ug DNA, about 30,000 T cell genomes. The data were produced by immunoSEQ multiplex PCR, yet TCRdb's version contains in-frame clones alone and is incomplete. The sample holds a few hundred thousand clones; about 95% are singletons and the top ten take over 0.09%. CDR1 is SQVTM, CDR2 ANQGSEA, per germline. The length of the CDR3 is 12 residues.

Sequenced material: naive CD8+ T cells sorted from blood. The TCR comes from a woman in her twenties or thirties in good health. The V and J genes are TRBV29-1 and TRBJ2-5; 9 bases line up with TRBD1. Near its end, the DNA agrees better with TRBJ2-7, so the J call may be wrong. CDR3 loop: CSVGDRDYEQYF. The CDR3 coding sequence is TGCAGCGTTGGGGACAGGGACTACGAGCAGTACTTC.